These 14 T cell receptor beta chains were sequenced from one sample in a study of blood T cell repertoires in COVID-19. TCRdb keeps only in-frame clones here, not all; method: immunoSEQ multiplex PCR. The sample consists of approximately 70,000 clones, 90% to 95% of them appearing once. Material for sequencing was peripheral blood. Receptor source: a man aged 35 to 55 with COVID-19, enrolled during active disease.

The genes are TRBV11-2 and TRBJ1-6, with D maybe TRBD1 (6 bases). Germline values: CDR1 SGHAT, CDR2 FQNNGV. CDR3 size: 14 residues. Deletions cut 5 bases from V and 13 bases from J, with 18 bases between. CDR3 in amino acids: CASSQIGTSLPLHF. CDR3 coding DNA: TGTGCCAGCAGCCAGATCGGGACATCCTTGCCCCTCCACTTT.

The V and J genes are TRBV12-1 and TRBJ2-7; the table assigns TRBD1, which was not confirmed against the DNA. TRBV12-1 is deemed a pseudogene. The CDR3 spans 14 residues. CDR3 protein: CASSLGLKQRVAYF. The CDR3 DNA reads TGTGCCAGCAGCTTGGGGCTAAAACAACGGGTGGCGTACTTC.

The V and J genes are TRBV30 and TRBJ2-7; perhaps TRBD1 as D (6 bases). Germline loops: CDR1 GTSNPN, CDR2 SVGIG (reference sequence). This CDR3 is built from 13 residues. The germline V and J ends were trimmed by 3 bases and 1 base, with 10 bases remaining between them. DNA for the CDR3: TGTGCCTGGAGCCTACAGGGATCCTACGAGCAGTACTTC. This sequence encodes CAWSLQGSYEQYF.

This rearrangement joins TRBV7-9 to TRBJ2-1, with 10 bases aligning to TRBD2. Germline V gives CDR1 SEHNR, CDR2 FQNEAQ (reference sequence). The CDR3 consists of 15 residues. J lost 7 bases, V lost 5 bases, and 8 bases had no gene match. The CDR3 is CASSQSGGASNEQFF. DNA of the CDR3: TGTGCCAGCAGCCAAAGCGGGGGGGCCTCTAATGAGCAGTTCTTC.

This clone was observed once. V and J are TRBV5-1 and TRBJ2-3; TRBD2 matches 8 bases. Germline CDR1 and CDR2: SGHRS and YFSETQ. The V gene end was trimmed by 6 bases and the J gene end by 2 bases; junction bases not matched to a gene: 5. CDR3 length: 14 amino acids. As DNA, the CDR3 is TGCGCCAGCACCCCGGGGGGGGACACAGATACGCAGTATTTT. This gives the protein CASTPGGDTDTQYF.

V gene TRBV5-1 combines with J gene TRBJ2-5, with 10 bases matching TRBD2. This CDR3 contains 14 residues. The junction had 3 bases not matched to a gene; V was cut back by 4 bases and J by 3 bases. Germline V gene lookup returns CDR1 SGHRS and CDR2 YFSETQ. CDR3 sequence: CASSELAGEETQYF. DNA of the CDR3: TGCGCCAGCAGCGAGCTAGCGGGGGAAGAGACCCAGTACTTC. The variable domain in full, completed from reference TRBV5-1 and TRBJ2-5, reads KAGVTQTPRYLIKTRGQQVTLSCSPISGHRSVSWYQQTPGQGLQFLFEYFSETQRNKGNFPGRFSGRQFSNSRSEMNVSTLELGDSALYLCASSELAGEETQYFGPGTRLLVL.

This chain uses TRBV3-1 (or the pseudogene TRBV3-2) with TRBJ2-5; D might be TRBD1 (5 bases). Germline CDR1 and CDR2: LGHDT and YNNKEL (reference sequence). The CDR3 totals 15 residues. Trimming removed 1 base from V and 1 base from J, with 10 bases in between. CDR3 sequence (DNA): TGTGCCAGCAGCCAAGTAACAGGCCCCCAAGAGACCCAGTACTTC. This gives the protein CASSQVTGPQETQYF.

This clone was counted only a few times. This rearrangement joins TRBV28 to TRBJ1-3; TRBD1 might be the D (6 bases). V dropped 2 bases and J dropped 8 bases, with 10 bases sitting between them. There are 13 residues in the CDR3. CDR1 and CDR2 (germline): MDHEN, SYDVKM. As DNA, the CDR3 is TGTGCCAGCAGTTTACAGGGGCGAGACACCATATATTTT. Its protein product is CASSLQGRDTIYF.

The CDR3 coding sequence is TGTGCCAGCAGCTTGGCGTGGGGGGGGTTCGAGACCCAGTACTTC. It encodes CASSLAWGGFETQYF. The V call is TRBV5-5, the J call TRBJ2-5, with 7 bases lining up with TRBD2. V lost 0 bases, J lost 5 bases, and 7 bases stayed unmatched. Per germline, CDR1 SGHKS and CDR2 YYEKEE (reference sequence). The length of the CDR3 is 15 residues.

The genes are TRBV7-9 and TRBJ2-5; 8 nucleotides match TRBD2. CDR1 and CDR2 (germline): SEHNR, FQNEAQ (reference sequence). V trimming: 3 bases; J trimming: 3 bases; junction bases outside the gene matches: 3. This CDR3 has 14 amino acids. The CDR3 loop reads CASSLTLAEETQYF. The CDR3 region has the DNA TGTGCCAGCAGCTTGACACTAGCGGAAGAGACCCAGTACTTC.

This clone occurred a few times. The chain combines TRBV2 with TRBJ2-3; TRBD2 aligns across 13 bases. V trimming: 6 bases; J trimming: 10 bases; junction bases outside the gene matches: 7. CDR3 length equals 14 residues. From germline, CDR1 is SNHLY and CDR2 FYNNEI. The CDR3 DNA follows: TGTGCCAGCAGCCCGACTAGCGGGGGGAGGGCGCAGTATTTT. This gives the protein CASSPTSGGRAQYF.

The rearrangement uses TRBV19 and TRBJ2-2; 7 bases map to TRBD2. The germline V gene has CDR1 LNHDA and CDR2 SQIVND (reference sequence). V trimming: 7 bases; J trimming: 0 bases; junction bases outside the gene matches: 5. The CDR3 is made up of 15 amino acids. The CDR3: CASMVGGTNTGELFF. The CDR3 DNA reads TGTGCCAGTATGGTGGGGGGGACGAACACCGGGGAGCTGTTTTTT. The full variable domain, in which reference TRBV19 and TRBJ2-2 provide the parts outside the CDR3, is DGGITQSPKYLFRKEGQNVTLSCEQNLNHDAMYWYRQDPGQGLRLIYYSQIVNDFQKGDIAEGYSVSREKKESFPLTVTSAQKNPTAFYLCASMVGGTNTGELFFGEGSRLTVL.

J is TRBJ1-6 and V is TRBV2; a possible D gene is TRBD1 (5 bases). The CDR3 spans 15 residues. From germline, CDR1 is SNHLY and CDR2 FYNNEI. The V gene lost 3 bases and the J gene lost 8 bases, with 14 bases spanning the gap. The CDR3 DNA sequence: TGTGCCAGCAGTGATCGGGTTTGGGGGGATTCACCCCTCCACTTT. Translating it yields CASSDRVWGDSPLHF.

In DNA, the CDR3 is TGTGCCAGCAGGCCCGGGGGGGGGCAGTACGAGCAGTACTTC. Its protein is CASRPGGGQYEQYF. This chain connects TRBV28 to TRBJ2-7; 8 bases map to TRBD2. Trimming cost V 6 bases and J 4 bases; bases outside gene matches: 8. From germline, CDR1 is MDHEN and CDR2 SYDVKM. The CDR3 sequence is 14 residues long.